This T cell receptor beta chain appears in the sequencing data of a study of radiation and T cells in renal cell carcinoma. General study results and limits: From baseline, blood top tumor clonotypes peaked at 2 weeks post-radiation. Baseline intratumoral clonotype presence is unknown without pretreatment biopsies.

Time point reported: blood 4 weeks post-SBRT, at nephrectomy. Treatment reported: 15 Gy SBRT to primary tumor, nephrectomy 4 weeks later. This CDR3 is 13 amino acids long. Trimming pared 4 bases from V and 8 bases from J, leaving 12 bases between. In germline, CDR1 is LNHDA, CDR2 SQIVND (reference sequence). On this clone: No antigen is known for it.

Sequencing was performed with immunoSEQ multiplex PCR; in TCRdb, only in-frame clones are kept and a portion is missing. The table lists 140,000 to 150,000 clones, less than 90% of them singletons. This TCR was recovered from a woman aged 45-60 years with renal cell carcinoma. The chain is built from TRBV19 and TRBJ2-1; D remains unclear. Sequencing used blood, obtained from a patient whose treatment included radiotherapy and nephrectomy. CDR3: CASSRRSNDEQFF. DNA for the CDR3: TGTGCCAGTAGTAGGCGCAGTAACGATGAGCAGTTCTTC.